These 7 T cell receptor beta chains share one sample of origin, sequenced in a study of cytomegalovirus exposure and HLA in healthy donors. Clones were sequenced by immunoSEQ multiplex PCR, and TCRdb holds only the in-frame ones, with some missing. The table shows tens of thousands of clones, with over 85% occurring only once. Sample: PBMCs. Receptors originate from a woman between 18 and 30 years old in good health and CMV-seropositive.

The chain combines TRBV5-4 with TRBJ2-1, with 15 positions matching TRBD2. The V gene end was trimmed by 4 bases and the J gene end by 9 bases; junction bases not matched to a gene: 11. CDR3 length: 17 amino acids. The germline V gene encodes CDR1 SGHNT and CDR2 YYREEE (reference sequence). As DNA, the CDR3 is TGTGCCAGCAGCCCGGGACTAGCGGGGGGTCGTACGCCTGAGCAGTTCTTC. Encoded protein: CASSPGLAGGRTPEQFF. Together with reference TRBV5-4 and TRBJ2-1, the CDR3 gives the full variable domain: ETGVTQSPTHLIKTRGQQVTLRCSSQSGHNTVSWYQQALGQGPQFIFQYYREEENGRGNFPPRFSGLQFPNYSSELNVNALELDDSALYLCASSPGLAGGRTPEQFFGPGTRLTVL.

The CDR3 protein is CASSLGGTGYEKLFF. The CDR3 nucleotides read TGTGCCAGCAGCCTTGGAGGGACAGGGTACGAAAAACTGTTTTTT. This chain uses TRBV9 with TRBJ1-4; 9 bases match TRBD1. V dropped 4 bases and J dropped 8; count of bases not matched to a gene: 9. Germline loops: CDR1 SGDLS, CDR2 YYNGEE. This CDR3 spans 15 amino acids.

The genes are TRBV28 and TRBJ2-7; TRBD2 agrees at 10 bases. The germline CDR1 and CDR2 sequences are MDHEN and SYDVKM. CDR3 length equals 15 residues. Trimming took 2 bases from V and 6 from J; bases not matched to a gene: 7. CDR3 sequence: CASSLRGLAFAEQYF. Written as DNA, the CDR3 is TGTGCCAGCAGTTTAAGGGGACTAGCGTTTGCCGAGCAGTACTTC.

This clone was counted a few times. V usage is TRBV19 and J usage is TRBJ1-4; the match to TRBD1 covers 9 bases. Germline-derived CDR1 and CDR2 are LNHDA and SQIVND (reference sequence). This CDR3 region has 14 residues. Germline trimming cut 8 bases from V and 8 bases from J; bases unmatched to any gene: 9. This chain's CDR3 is CASGEDRGREKLFF. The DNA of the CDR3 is TGTGCCAGTGGGGAGGACAGGGGAAGAGAAAAACTGTTTTTT.

The CDR3 sequence is CASSSQGGDTGELFF. The CDR3 DNA is TGTGCCAGCAGTTCGCAGGGCGGCGACACCGGGGAGCTGTTTTTT. V gene TRBV6-1 combines with J gene TRBJ2-2; D possibly corresponds to TRBD1 (5 bases). V lost 5 bases and J 3 bases, leaving 13 bases between the germline ends. Per germline, CDR1 MNHNS and CDR2 SASEGT. The CDR3 loop spans 15 amino acids.

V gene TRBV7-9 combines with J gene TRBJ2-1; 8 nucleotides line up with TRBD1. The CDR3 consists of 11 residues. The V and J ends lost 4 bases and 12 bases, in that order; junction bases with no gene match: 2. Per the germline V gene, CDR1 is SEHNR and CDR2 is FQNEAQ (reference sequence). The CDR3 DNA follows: TGTGCCAGCAGCTCCGGGACAGGGCAGTTCTTC. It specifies CASSSGTGQFF. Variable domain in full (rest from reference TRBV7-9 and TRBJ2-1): DTGVSQNPRHKITKRGQNVTFRCDPISEHNRLYWYRQTLGQGPEFLTYFQNEAQLEKSRLLSDRFSAERPKGSFSTLEIQRTEQGDSAMYLCASSSGTGQFFGPGTRLTVL.

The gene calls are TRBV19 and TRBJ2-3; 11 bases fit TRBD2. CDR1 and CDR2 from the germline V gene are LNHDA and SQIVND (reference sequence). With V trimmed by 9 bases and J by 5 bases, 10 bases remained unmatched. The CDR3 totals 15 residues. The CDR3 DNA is TGTGCCAGCACACCAACTAGCGGGAGATTAGATACGCAGTATTTT. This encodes CASTPTSGRLDTQYF.